Following are 13 T cell receptor beta chains from one sample sequenced in a study of T cells in tumors after PD-1 blockade. Produced via immunoSEQ multiplex PCR; TCRdb's table is partial and in-frame only. The table has nearly 25,000 clones, roughly 85% seen once. The sequences come from PBMCs, collected after anti-PD-1 treatment. These receptors originate from a human donor with basal cell carcinoma.

The chain links TRBV6-1 to TRBJ1-2; TRBD1 agrees at 9 bases. The CDR3 length is 16 residues. The V gene end was trimmed by 4 bases and the J gene end by 6 bases; junction bases not matched to a gene: 12. Germline V lookup: CDR1 MNHNS, CDR2 SASEGT. The CDR3 is CASSVGRRTGDDGYTF. The CDR3 nucleotides read TGTGCCAGCAGTGTCGGGCGGAGGACAGGGGATGATGGCTACACCTTC.

This clone was found a few times. This chain uses TRBV14 with TRBJ1-4; D may be TRBD1 (6 bases). The CDR3 totals 13 residues. V lost 0 bases, J lost 12 bases, and 11 bases lay in between. Germline assignment: CDR1 SGHDN and CDR2 FVKESK. The CDR3 protein is CASSQELGGQLFF. DNA for the CDR3: TGTGCCAGCAGCCAAGAGCTGGGGGGCCAACTGTTTTTT.

Here the CDR3 reads CASSGGSQGQETQYF. The CDR3 nucleotides are TGCGCCAGCAGTGGGGGGTCACAGGGGCAAGAGACCCAGTACTTC. The V call is TRBV10-1, the J call TRBJ2-5, with TRBD1 identical over 7 bases. V gave up 4 bases and J gave up 2 bases; unmatched junction bases: 7. CDR3 length: 15 amino acids. CDR1 and CDR2 (germline): WNHNN, SYGVQD (reference sequence).

The chain couples TRBV9 to TRBJ2-1; maybe TRBD2 (5 bases). V was pared by 2 bases and J by 9 bases, with 9 bases between. CDR1 SGDLS and CDR2 YYNGEE come from the germline V gene. This CDR3 is 12 amino acids long. The CDR3 bases are TGTGCCAGCAGCGTCGGGGAAGGTGAGCAGTTCTTC. It translates to CASSVGEGEQFF.

This clone was seen once. The chain carries TRBV19 and TRBJ1-6; D not certain. The CDR3 has 14 amino acids. The germline V gene encodes CDR1 LNHDA and CDR2 SQIVND (reference sequence). The ends were cut back, 6 bases at V and 5 bases at J, with 11 bases in the middle. The CDR3 DNA reads as TGTGCCAGTAGCCTTGATACTAATAATTCACCCCTCCACTTT. This codes for CASSLDTNNSPLHF.

This chain joins TRBV18 and TRBJ2-5; tentative D call: TRBD2 (6 bases). This CDR3 has 15 residues. In germline, CDR1 is KGHSH, CDR2 LQKENI. V was pared by 3 bases and J by 0 bases, with 11 bases between. In DNA, the CDR3 is TGTGCCAGCTCACCGGGCCGGGGGTACCAAGAGACCCAGTACTTC. Its translation is CASSPGRGYQETQYF. Looking up the rest from reference TRBV18 and TRBJ2-5 gives the full variable domain: NAGVMQNPRHLVRRRGQEARLRCSPMKGHSHVYWYRQLPEEGLKFMVYLQKENIIDESGMPKERFSAEFPKEGPSILRIQQVVRGDSAAYFCASSPGRGYQETQYFGPGTRLLVL.

V and J are TRBV14 and TRBJ2-5, with D perhaps assigned TRBD1 or TRBD2 (5 bases each). There are 13 residues in the CDR3. V was pared by 4 bases and J by 6 bases, with 12 bases between. Germline V gives CDR1 SGHDN, CDR2 FVKESK. For the CDR3, the DNA is TGTGCCAGCAGCCGCCAGAGGGGACAGACCCAGTACTTC. This codes for CASSRQRGQTQYF.

J is TRBJ1-2 and V is TRBV20-1, with D unclear. The germline gives CDR1 DFQATT, CDR2 SNEGSKA (reference sequence). The CDR3 runs 11 residues. Trimming stripped 3 bases from V and 7 bases from J, with 9 bases between. For the CDR3, the DNA is TGCAGTGCTAGTTTTATGTCTGGCTACACCTTC. Residues: CSASFMSGYTF.

The rearrangement joins TRBV15 to TRBJ2-5, with 11 bases matching TRBD2. With V trimmed by 6 bases and J by 1 base, 7 bases remained unmatched. CDR1 LNHNV and CDR2 YYDKDF come from the germline V gene (reference sequence). This CDR3 is built from 16 residues. CDR3 residues: CATSSITSGGQETQYF. Written as DNA, the CDR3 is TGTGCCACCAGTTCCATTACTAGCGGGGGCCAAGAGACCCAGTACTTC.

The chain links TRBV5-6 to TRBJ1-1; D perhaps matches TRBD1 (5 bases). Germline V CDR1 and CDR2: SGHDT, YYEEEE. CDR3 length: 16 amino acids. V dropped 3 bases and J dropped 0 bases, with 15 bases sitting between them. This CDR3 reads CASSYLRDRLNTEAFF. The CDR3 DNA sequence: TGTGCCAGCAGCTATCTCAGGGACCGGTTGAACACTGAAGCTTTCTTT.

In its sample, this clone was seen a few times. Here the CDR3 reads CASDGRGYNSPLHF. CDR3 coding DNA: TGTGCCAGTGACGGCAGGGGTTATAATTCACCCCTCCACTTT. The chain recombines TRBV19 with TRBJ1-6; D possibly corresponds to TRBD1 (6 bases). Germline V gene sequence: CDR1 LNHDA, CDR2 SQIVND (reference sequence). This CDR3 spans 14 amino acids. Trimming stripped 8 bases from V and 4 bases from J, with 12 bases between.

The chain has TRBV13 and TRBJ1-1; 7 positions match TRBD1. The V segment lost 5 bases and the J segment 5 bases; nucleotides outside the gene matches: 8. Germline assignment: CDR1 PRHDT and CDR2 FYEKMQ (reference sequence). This CDR3 spans 14 amino acids. CDR3 protein: CASSPRQGYTEAFF. The CDR3 region has the DNA TGTGCCAGCAGCCCCCGACAGGGTTATACTGAAGCTTTCTTT.

V is TRBV5-1 and J is TRBJ1-2; possibly TRBD1 for D (6 bases). This CDR3 is built from 13 residues. The germline V gene encodes CDR1 SGHRS and CDR2 YFSETQ. V lost 0 bases and J lost 7, with 10 bases in between. The DNA of the CDR3 is TGCGCCAGCAGCTTGGCAGTAGGGGGTGGCTACACCTTC. This translates into CASSLAVGGGYTF.